Following are 5 T cell receptor beta chains from one sample sequenced in a study of T cell responses to AZD1222 COVID-19 vaccine. Assay used: immunoSEQ multiplex PCR; TCRdb lists only in-frame clones, some missing. This table holds some 90,000 clones, about 93% found once. The input for sequencing was peripheral blood, taken on day 0 of MenACWY control vaccination. These receptors were taken from an adult in good health.

J is TRBJ2-2 and V is TRBV7-8, with 8 positions matching TRBD2. Germline trimming cut 5 bases from V and 0 bases from J; bases unmatched to any gene: 14. Germline CDR1 SGHVS, CDR2 FQNEAQ. The CDR3 runs 19 residues. The CDR3 protein is CASSPYESSGFANTGELFF. The CDR3, as DNA: TGTGCCAGCAGCCCATACGAGTCTAGCGGGTTCGCGAACACCGGGGAGCTGTTTTTT. The full variable domain, rest sourced from reference TRBV7-8 and TRBJ2-2, is GAGVSQSPRYKVAKRGQDVALRCDPISGHVSLFWYQQALGQGPEFLTYFQNEAQLDKSGLPSDRFFAERPEGSVSTLKIQRTQQEDSAVYLCASSPYESSGFANTGELFFGEGSRLTVL.

The chain combines TRBV5-1 with TRBJ2-2, with 10 bases identical to TRBD2. Germline lookup yields CDR1 SGHRS and CDR2 YFSETQ. The V gene end was trimmed by 1 base and the J gene end by 5 bases; junction bases not matched to a gene: 20. The CDR3 spans 21 residues. CDR3 nucleotides: TGCGCCAGCAGCTTGCCCAAAGGGGCTAGCGGGAGCTCAGTTTCAACCGGGGAGCTGTTTTTT. It encodes CASSLPKGASGSSVSTGELFF.

The chain is built from TRBV3-1 (or the pseudogene TRBV3-2) and TRBJ1-2; D remains ambiguous. The V end was cut by 0 bases, the J end by 4 bases, with 3 bases between. Germline values: CDR1 LGHDT, CDR2 YNNKEL (reference sequence). The CDR3 has 12 amino acids. CDR3 DNA sequence: TGTGCCAGCAGCCAAGAACCCTATGGCTACACCTTC. Translating it yields CASSQEPYGYTF.

This chain uses TRBV18 with TRBJ2-7; 7 bases agree with TRBD1. The junction had 7 bases not matched to a gene; V was cut back by 8 bases and J by 0 bases. The CDR3 runs 14 residues. Germline lookup yields CDR1 KGHSH and CDR2 LQKENI. CDR3 residues: CASADRVSSYEQYF. The DNA of the CDR3 is TGTGCCAGCGCAGACAGGGTGAGCTCCTACGAGCAGTACTTC. Using reference TRBV18 and TRBJ2-7 for the parts outside the CDR3, the full variable domain is NAGVMQNPRHLVRRRGQEARLRCSPMKGHSHVYWYRQLPEEGLKFMVYLQKENIIDESGMPKERFSAEFPKEGPSILRIQQVVRGDSAAYFCASADRVSSYEQYFGPGTRLTVT.

The gene calls are TRBV5-1 and TRBJ2-1, with TRBD2 as a possible D gene (6 bases). Germline loops: CDR1 SGHRS, CDR2 YFSETQ. Trimming removed 1 base at V and 6 bases at J, with 14 bases between. The CDR3 covers 15 residues. The CDR3 DNA sequence: TGCGCCAGCAGCTTGATATCCGGGAGCCCCAATGAGCAGTTCTTC. Translation gives CASSLISGSPNEQFF.